These 21 T cell receptor beta chains share one sample of origin, sequenced in a study of T-cell memory formation after mild COVID-19. TCRdb passed the 5' RACE reads through MiXCR, listing each CDR3 protein once. Among approximately 500,000 distinct CDR3 sequences listed, roughly 23% were seen once. The sequencing sample was made of PBMCs or a T cell subset sorted from them (not recorded which). Receptors were obtained from an adult woman who had mild COVID-19 (a few samples of this study predate the infection). Cell type and time point are not known.

In this sample, this clonotype turned up a few times. The rearrangement joins TRBV6-2 or TRBV6-3 to TRBJ2-7; 11 positions match TRBD2. The CDR3 runs 14 residues. The germline V gene has CDR1 MNHEY and CDR2 SVGEGT. Germline trimming cut 8 bases from V and 6 bases from J; bases unmatched to any gene: 9. The CDR3 loop reads CASGISGRAGEQYF. The DNA of the CDR3 is TGTGCCAGCGGAATTAGCGGGAGGGCGGGCGAGCAGTACTTC.

This sequence joins TRBV18 and TRBJ1-1; a possible D gene is TRBD1 (6 bases). CDR1 is KGHSH, CDR2 LQKENI, per germline. Deletions cut 4 bases from V and 4 bases from J, with 10 bases between. CDR3 length: 13 amino acids. CDR3 protein: CASSQQGITEAFF. The CDR3 DNA is TGTGCCAGCTCACAGCAGGGGATCACTGAAGCTTTCTTT.

CDR3 amino acids: CSVEDRQFANYGYTF. The CDR3 DNA sequence: TGCAGCGTTGAAGACCGACAGTTTGCTAACTATGGCTACACCTTC. The genes are TRBV29-1 and TRBJ1-2, with D maybe TRBD1 (5 bases). Per the germline V gene, CDR1 is SQVTM and CDR2 is ANQGSEA. The CDR3 has 15 amino acids. Trimming removed 0 bases at V and 0 bases at J, with 11 bases between.

This clonotype appeared a few times. CDR3 in amino acids: CASSQKDRDEKLFF. In DNA, the CDR3 is TGTGCCAGCAGCCAAAAGGACAGGGATGAAAAACTGTTTTTT. The chain couples TRBV4-2 to TRBJ1-4; TRBD1 matches 8 bases. Per the germline V gene, CDR1 is LGHNA and CDR2 is YNFKEQ. V lost 2 bases and J lost 6; bases outside the gene matches: 2. The CDR3 sequence is 14 residues long.

V is TRBV28 and J is TRBJ1-2; the D gene is possibly TRBD1 (5 bases). Germline V gene lookup returns CDR1 MDHEN and CDR2 SYDVKM. CDR3 size: 14 residues. V was cut by 5 bases and J by 2 bases, with 12 bases left in between. The CDR3 is CASSPPDRNYGYTF. CDR3 DNA: TGTGCCAGCAGTCCACCAGACAGAAACTATGGCTACACCTTC.

The J gene is TRBJ2-2, the V gene TRBV4-2; D possibly corresponds to TRBD2 (6 bases). The CDR3 contains 15 residues. Germline lookup yields CDR1 LGHNA and CDR2 YNFKEQ. V was pared by 1 base and J by 7 bases, with 13 bases between. The CDR3 sequence is CASSQASGRDGELFF. For the CDR3, the DNA is TGTGCCAGCAGCCAAGCTTCTGGGCGGGACGGGGAGCTGTTTTTT.

V is TRBV20-1 and J is TRBJ2-1; D possibly corresponds to TRBD1 (5 bases). This CDR3 has 13 amino acids. Germline V gives CDR1 DFQATT, CDR2 SNEGSKA (reference sequence). V was pared by 1 base and J by 3 bases, with 7 bases between. CDR3 protein: CSARGQLYNEQFF. DNA of the CDR3: TGCAGTGCTAGAGGACAGCTCTACAATGAGCAGTTCTTC.

The chain recombines TRBV7-9 with TRBJ2-7; 9 bases agree with TRBD2. The CDR3 is 15 amino acids. V was clipped by 5 bases and J by 3 bases; unmatched bases: 8. Germline V lookup: CDR1 SEHNR, CDR2 FQNEAQ (reference sequence). The CDR3 protein is CASSARIAGVYEQYF. For the CDR3, the DNA is TGTGCCAGCAGCGCCCGAATAGCGGGGGTCTACGAGCAGTACTTC. The full variable domain, completed using reference TRBV7-9 and TRBJ2-7, is DTGVSQNPRHKITKRGQNVTFRCDPISEHNRLYWYRQTLGQGPEFLTYFQNEAQLEKSRLLSDRFSAERPKGSFSTLEIQRTEQGDSAMYLCASSARIAGVYEQYFGPGTRLTVT.

The gene calls are TRBV29-1 and TRBJ2-1; perhaps TRBD2 as D (6 bases). The V and J ends lost 0 bases and 8 bases respectively, with 17 bases between them. This CDR3 is 15 amino acids long. Germline CDR1 and CDR2: SQVTM and ANQGSEA. CDR3 DNA: TGCAGCGTTGAAGAGCCCACCGGGGGAAGGGATGAGCAGTTCTTC. Amino acids: CSVEEPTGGRDEQFF.

This clonotype turned up a few times. CDR3: CASREVGPSYEQYF. Written as DNA, the CDR3 is TGTGCCAGCAGAGAAGTCGGGCCCTCCTACGAGCAGTACTTC. The chain has TRBV7-9 and TRBJ2-7; D is unclear. Germline V gene lookup returns CDR1 SEHNR and CDR2 FQNEAQ (reference sequence). V lost 6 bases and J lost 0, with 12 bases in between. The CDR3 consists of 14 residues.

This clonotype was seen a few times. The J gene is TRBJ2-2, the V gene TRBV2, with 8 bases matching TRBD1. J lost 5 bases, V lost 7 bases, and 15 bases had no gene match. This CDR3 has 17 amino acids. Germline assignment: CDR1 SNHLY and CDR2 FYNNEI. CDR3 DNA sequence: TGTGCCAGCACCACCGGGACAGGTCCCCTTTATACCGGGGAGCTGTTTTTT. This encodes CASTTGTGPLYTGELFF.

This clonotype was seen a few times. The chain couples TRBV20-1 to TRBJ2-1; 7 bases line up with TRBD2. CDR3 length: 16 residues. The germline gives CDR1 DFQATT, CDR2 SNEGSKA (reference sequence). V shed 4 bases, J shed 8 bases, and the junction held 17 bases outside the gene matches. In DNA, the CDR3 is TGCAGTGCTATCTCGACTAGCAGCCAACAGAACGATGAGCAGTTCTTC. It specifies CSAISTSSQQNDEQFF.

The chain has TRBV12-3 or TRBV12-4 and TRBJ1-6, with D possibly matching TRBD1 (5 bases). CDR3 length: 14 amino acids. Deletions cut 6 bases from V and 6 bases from J, with 12 bases between. This chain's CDR3 is CASSPTATNSPLHF. The CDR3 region has the DNA TGTGCCAGCAGCCCGACAGCCACTAATTCACCCCTCCACTTT.

In its sample, this clonotype was seen a few times. The chain couples TRBV7-3 to TRBJ2-3, with D perhaps being TRBD1 or TRBD2 (5 bases each). The CDR3 is made up of 15 amino acids. V was trimmed by 0 bases and J by 1 base, leaving 8 bases between them. The V gene's germline CDR1 is SGHTA and CDR2 FQGTGA. This CDR3 reads CASSLTGTGTDTQYF. In DNA form, the CDR3 reads TGTGCCAGCAGCTTAACAGGGACGGGCACAGATACGCAGTATTTT.

This sequence joins TRBV12-3 or TRBV12-4 and TRBJ1-2; D is unclear. CDR3 length equals 14 residues. Trimming pared 3 bases from V and 4 bases from J, leaving 12 bases between. The CDR3 region is CASSFPWTAYGYTF. The CDR3 region has the DNA TGTGCCAGCAGTTTCCCGTGGACTGCCTATGGCTACACCTTC.

The chain couples TRBV7-8 to TRBJ1-2; no clear D. The length of the CDR3 is 14 residues. V shed 4 bases and J shed 4 bases, with 13 bases lying between them. Germline V lookup: CDR1 SGHVS, CDR2 FQNEAQ. The DNA for the CDR3 is TGTGCCAGCAGCTCCCTACAGAAGTCCTATGGCTACACCTTC. Protein sequence: CASSSLQKSYGYTF.

V gene TRBV6-2 or TRBV6-3 combines with J gene TRBJ2-1; TRBD2 aligns across 7 bases. Per germline, CDR1 MNHEY and CDR2 SVGEGT. The J segment lost 3 bases and the V segment lost 7 bases, leaving 6 bases of the junction unmatched. CDR3 length: 14 residues. CDR3 in amino acids: CASNLAADYNEQFF. CDR3 nucleotide sequence: TGTGCCAGCAACCTAGCGGCTGACTACAATGAGCAGTTCTTC.

The chain joins TRBV5-6 to TRBJ2-5, with D tentatively TRBD2 (5 bases). CDR1 SGHDT and CDR2 YYEEEE come from the germline V gene. The CDR3 consists of 15 residues. V lost 1 base and J lost 1, with 11 bases in between. CDR3 loop: CASSLYSGPQETQYF. Written as DNA, the CDR3 is TGTGCCAGCAGCTTGTACAGCGGACCCCAAGAGACCCAGTACTTC.

The CDR3 DNA reads as TGCAGCCAAGAGGGGGGGACGCGAGGAGAGACCCAGTACTTC. The encoded protein is CSQEGGTRGETQYF. The V gene is TRBV29-1, the J gene TRBJ2-5, with D maybe TRBD2 (7 bases). V lost 8 bases, J lost 4 bases, and 20 bases lay in between. CDR3 length: 14 amino acids. CDR1 and CDR2 from the germline V gene are SQVTM and ANQGSEA.

The chain employs TRBV6-5 and TRBJ2-5, with 7 bases identical to TRBD2. The V gene end was trimmed by 7 bases and the J gene end by 5 bases; junction bases not matched to a gene: 7. This CDR3 has 13 amino acids. Germline V gene data show CDR1 as MNHEY and CDR2 as SVGAGI. This CDR3 reads CASMPSGTETQYF. Written as DNA, the CDR3 is TGTGCCAGCATGCCCAGCGGGACGGAGACCCAGTACTTC.

This clonotype has only a few counts. The genes are TRBV12-3 or TRBV12-4 and TRBJ2-6; 12 bases align to TRBD1. This CDR3 spans 18 amino acids. V shed 5 bases and J 2 bases; nucleotides not matched to a gene: 7. The CDR3 is CASSAPGTGGAGANVLTF. CDR3 nucleotides: TGTGCCAGCAGTGCCCCCGGGACAGGGGGCGCTGGGGCCAACGTCCTGACTTTC.